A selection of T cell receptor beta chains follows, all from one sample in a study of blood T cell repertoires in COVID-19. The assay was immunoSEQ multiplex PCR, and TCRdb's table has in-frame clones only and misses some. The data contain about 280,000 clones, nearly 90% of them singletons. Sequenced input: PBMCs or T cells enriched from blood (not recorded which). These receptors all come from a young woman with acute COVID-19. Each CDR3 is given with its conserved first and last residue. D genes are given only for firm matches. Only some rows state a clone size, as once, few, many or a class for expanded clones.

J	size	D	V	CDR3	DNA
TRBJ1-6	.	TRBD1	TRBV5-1	CASSQTGYNSPLHF	TGCGCCAGCAGTCAGACAGGGTATAATTCACCCCTCCACTTT
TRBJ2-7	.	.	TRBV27	CASSLSGTLYEQYF	TGTGCCAGCAGTTTATCCGGGACTCTCTACGAGCAGTACTTC
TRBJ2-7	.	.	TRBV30	CAWSVLDEQYF	TGTGCCTGGAGTGTACTCGACGAGCAGTACTTC
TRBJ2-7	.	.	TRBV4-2	CASSQGWSLSSYEQYF	TGTGCCAGCAGCCAAGGGTGGAGCCTAAGCTCCTACGAGCAGTACTTC
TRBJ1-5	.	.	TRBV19	CASSTKGSNQPQHF	TGTGCCAGTAGCACTAAAGGTAGCAATCAGCCCCAGCATTTT
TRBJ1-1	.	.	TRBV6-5	CASSYGTGRNTEAFF	TGTGCCAGCAGTTACGGTACCGGGAGGAACACTGAAGCTTTCTTT
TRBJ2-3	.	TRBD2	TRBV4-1	CASSRLTVGEGSTDTQYF	TGCGCCAGCAGCCGGCTAACGGTGGGGGAGGGGAGCACAGATACGCAGTATTTT
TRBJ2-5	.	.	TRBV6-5	CASSYGRAGETQYF	TGTGCCAGCAGTTACGGACGGGCAGGGGAGACCCAGTACTTC
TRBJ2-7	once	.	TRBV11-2	CASSRIGGTAIYEQYF	TGTGCCAGCAGCCGCATAGGGGGGACAGCGATATACGAGCAGTACTTC
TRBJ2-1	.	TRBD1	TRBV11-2	CASSSSTGSSTEQFF	TGTGCCAGCAGCTCCTCGACAGGGTCCTCTACTGAGCAGTTCTTC
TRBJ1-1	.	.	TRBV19	CASSNRSGAFF	TGTGCCAGTAGTAACAGAAGCGGGGCTTTCTTT
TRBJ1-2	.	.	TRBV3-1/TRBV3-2	CASSQSPTPGDYGYTF	TGTGCCAGCAGCCAATCCCCTACTCCGGGGGACTATGGCTACACCTTC
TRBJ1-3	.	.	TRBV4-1	CASRLDSRSGNTIYF	TGCGCCAGCAGACTCGACAGTCGCTCTGGAAACACCATATATTTT
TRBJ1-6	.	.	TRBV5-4	CASSLGSGKSPAYNSPLHF	TGTGCCAGCAGCTTGGGGTCAGGCAAATCCCCTGCATATAATTCACCCCTCCACTTT
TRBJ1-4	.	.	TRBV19	CASSQPRAGSEKLFF	TGTGCCAGTTCCCAGCCCCGGGCCGGGAGTGAAAAACTGTTTTTT
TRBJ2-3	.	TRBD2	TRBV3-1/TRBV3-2	CASSHASGTVSDTQYF	TGTGCCAGCAGCCATGCTAGCGGGACCGTTTCAGATACGCAGTATTTT
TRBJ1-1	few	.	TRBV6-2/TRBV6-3	CASSLRGMPPSTEAFF	TGTGCCAGCAGCCTCAGGGGAATGCCGCCGAGCACTGAAGCTTTCTTT
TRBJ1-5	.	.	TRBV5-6	CASSLGTGGGFVQPQHF	TGTGCCAGCAGCTTGGGGACCGGCGGGGGGTTTGTTCAGCCCCAGCATTTT
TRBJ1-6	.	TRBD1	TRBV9	CASSRDRGSHGNSPLHF	TGTGCCAGCAGCCGGGACAGGGGTTCGCATGGGAATTCACCCCTCCACTTT
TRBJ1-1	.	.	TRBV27	CASSSRVENTEAFF	TGTGCCAGCAGTTCCCGGGTTGAGAACACTGAAGCTTTCTTT
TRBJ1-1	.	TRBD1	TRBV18	CASSPWSGQGFAEAFF	TGTGCCAGCTCACCGTGGAGCGGACAGGGGTTCGCTGAAGCTTTCTTT
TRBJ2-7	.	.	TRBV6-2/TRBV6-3	CASSTRGKGSYEQYF	TGTGCCAGCAGTACCAGGGGTAAAGGCTCCTACGAGCAGTACTTC
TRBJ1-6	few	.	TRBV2	CASRRVYPDSPLHF	TGTGCCAGCAGGAGGGTTTATCCCGACTCACCCCTCCACTTT
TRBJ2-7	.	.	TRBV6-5	CASSQQGSYEQYF	TGTGCCAGCAGCCAACAGGGTTCCTACGAGCAGTACTTC
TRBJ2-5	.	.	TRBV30	CAWSRGGGTQETQYF	TGTGCCTGGAGTCGAGGGGGGGGAACTCAAGAGACCCAGTACTTC
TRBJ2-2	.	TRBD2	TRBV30	CAWGGLAGSNTGELFF	TGTGCCTGGGGGGGACTAGCGGGATCAAACACCGGGGAGCTGTTTTTT
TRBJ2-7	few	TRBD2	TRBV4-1	CASSQDPAGGREQYF	TGCGCCAGCAGCCAAGATCCAGCGGGAGGTCGGGAGCAGTACTTC
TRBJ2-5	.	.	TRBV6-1	CASSESVQQETQYF	TGTGCCAGCAGTGAATCTGTACAGCAAGAGACCCAGTACTTC
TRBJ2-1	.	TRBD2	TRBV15	CATGLAGGRFYEQFF	TGTGCCACCGGCCTAGCGGGAGGGCGGTTTTATGAGCAGTTCTTC
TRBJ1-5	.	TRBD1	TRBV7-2	CASSLVGRGLRQPQHF	TGTGCCAGCAGCTTAGTTGGCAGGGGGCTGAGGCAGCCCCAGCATTTT
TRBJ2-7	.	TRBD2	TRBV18	CASSPGLAGAYEQYF	TGTGCCAGCTCACCCGGACTAGCGGGAGCCTACGAGCAGTACTTC
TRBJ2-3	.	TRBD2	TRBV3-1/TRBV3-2	CASSLLFQLAASTDTQYF	TGTGCCAGCAGCCTCCTCTTTCAACTAGCGGCTAGCACAGATACGCAGTATTTT
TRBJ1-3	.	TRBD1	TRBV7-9	CASSLTGGAKNTIYF	TGTGCCAGCAGCCTAACAGGGGGCGCGAAAAACACCATATATTTT
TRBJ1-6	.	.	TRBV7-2	CASSLHRVNSPLHF	TGTGCCAGCAGCTTGCACAGGGTTAATTCACCCCTCCACTTT
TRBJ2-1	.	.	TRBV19	CASSIRGNEQFF	TGTGCCAGTAGTATCAGAGGAAATGAGCAGTTCTTC
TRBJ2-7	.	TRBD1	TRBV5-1	CASSGRDRGATSYEQYF	TGCGCCAGCAGCGGACGGGACAGGGGAGCTACTTCGTACGAGCAGTACTTC
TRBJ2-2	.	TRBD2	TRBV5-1	CASSPGLAGGPAGELFF	TGCGCCAGCAGCCCGGGACTAGCGGGAGGGCCGGCCGGGGAGCTGTTTTTT
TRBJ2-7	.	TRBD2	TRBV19	CASSIQPGLAQRQYF	TGTGCCAGTAGTATCCAACCGGGACTAGCGCAGAGGCAGTACTTC
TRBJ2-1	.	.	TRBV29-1	CSVSDREQFF	TGCAGCGTCAGCGACAGGGAGCAGTTCTTC
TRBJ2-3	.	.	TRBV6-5	CASSERGDTQYF	TGTGCCAGCTCTGAACGAGGAGATACGCAGTATTTT
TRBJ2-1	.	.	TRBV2	CAGCQDRPYNEQFF	TGTGCAGGATGCCAGGATCGCCCCTACAATGAGCAGTTCTTC
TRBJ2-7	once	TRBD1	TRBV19	CASGLTGTGAYEQYF	TGTGCCAGTGGATTAACCGGGACAGGCGCCTACGAGCAGTACTTC
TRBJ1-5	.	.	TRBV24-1	CATGTRQTNQPQHF	TGTGCCACCGGAACGCGACAGACCAATCAGCCCCAGCATTTT
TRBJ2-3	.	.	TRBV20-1	CSALRVDTQYF	TGCAGTGCTTTGAGGGTGGATACGCAGTATTTT
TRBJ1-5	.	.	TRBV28	CASTQGLHQPQHF	TGTGCCAGCACTCAGGGGTTGCATCAGCCCCAGCATTTT
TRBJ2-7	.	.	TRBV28	CASSPTSTHEQYF	TGTGCCAGCAGCCCAACTAGTACCCACGAGCAGTACTTC
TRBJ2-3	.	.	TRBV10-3	CAISEGQGGPDTQYF	TGTGCCATCAGTGAGGGGCAGGGAGGTCCAGATACGCAGTATTTT
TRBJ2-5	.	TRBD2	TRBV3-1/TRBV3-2	CASSQDRASGRFSQETQYF	TGTGCCAGCAGCCAAGATAGGGCTAGCGGGAGGTTCAGCCAAGAGACCCAGTACTTC
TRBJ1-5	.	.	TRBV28	CASNPNLVRYQPQHF	TGTGCCAGCAATCCTAACCTGGTGCGTTATCAGCCCCAGCATTTT
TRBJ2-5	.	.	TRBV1	CTSSQSYREAGETPQETQYF	TGCACCAGCAGCCAATCCTACCGGGAGGCGGGGGAAACCCCTCAAGAGACCCAGTACTTC
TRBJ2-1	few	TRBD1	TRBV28	CASSPGTEEYNEQFF	TGTGCCAGCAGCCCTGGGACAGAAGAATACAATGAGCAGTTCTTC
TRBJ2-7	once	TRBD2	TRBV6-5	CASRTSGRYEQYF	TGTGCCAGCCGGACTAGCGGGAGATACGAGCAGTACTTC
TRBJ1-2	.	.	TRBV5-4	CASTLVGADGYTF	TGTGCCAGCACCCTGGTTGGGGCGGACGGCTACACCTTC